This TCR beta chain came from a study of blood T cell repertoires in COVID-19. Overall study context: Both acute and convalescent COVID-19 samples were obtained from the United States, Italy and Spain. PBMCs, B-cell-depleted T cells, or T cells provided the cDNA or gDNA that made up the material.

There are 15 residues in the CDR3. The germline gives CDR1 MNHEY, CDR2 SVGEGT. V was clipped by 5 bases and J by 2 bases, with 15 bases between them. Source study methods: Estimation of nucleated cell counts relied on the amplification of reference gene primers. The assay was immunoSEQ multiplex PCR, and TCRdb's table has in-frame clones only and misses some. That table supplies the V and J calls and clone size; D and trimming were determined from the DNA. The table has about 83,000 clones, around 80% seen once; the top ten hold less than 20%. The sequenced sample consisted of peripheral blood. V is TRBV6-2 or TRBV6-3 and J is TRBJ1-1; D may be TRBD1 (5 bases). This TCR was sampled from a woman aged 80 or over with active or convalescent COVID-19. The CDR3 region is CASSTPPGLNTEAFF. The CDR3 DNA is TGTGCCAGCAGTACACCGCCGGGACTTAACACTGAAGCTTTCTTT.